This T cell receptor beta chain appears in the sequencing data of a study of shared clonotypes between healthy human individuals. TCRdb keeps only in-frame clones here, not all; method: immunoSEQ multiplex PCR. The data show approximately 340,000 clones, 70% to 75% seen once. From germline, CDR1 is LNHDA and CDR2 SQIVND (reference sequence). V trimming: 5 bases; J trimming: 2 bases; junction bases outside the gene matches: 12. There are 17 residues in the CDR3. The chain has TRBV19 and TRBJ2-3, with 8 bases aligning to TRBD1. This sequence originates from a man younger than 45 in good health. Sequencing input: memory CD4+ T cells sorted from blood. Sample subset: CD45RA-negative fraction. The CDR3 sequence is CASSPRGTGRLTDTQYF. For the CDR3, the DNA is TGTGCCAGTAGTCCCAGAGGGACAGGACGACTCACAGATACGCAGTATTTT. Drawing the rest from reference TRBV19 and TRBJ2-3, the complete variable domain is DGGITQSPKYLFRKEGQNVTLSCEQNLNHDAMYWYRQDPGQGLRLIYYSQIVNDFQKGDIAEGYSVSREKKESFPLTVTSAQKNPTAFYLCASSPRGTGRLTDTQYFGPGTRLTVL.